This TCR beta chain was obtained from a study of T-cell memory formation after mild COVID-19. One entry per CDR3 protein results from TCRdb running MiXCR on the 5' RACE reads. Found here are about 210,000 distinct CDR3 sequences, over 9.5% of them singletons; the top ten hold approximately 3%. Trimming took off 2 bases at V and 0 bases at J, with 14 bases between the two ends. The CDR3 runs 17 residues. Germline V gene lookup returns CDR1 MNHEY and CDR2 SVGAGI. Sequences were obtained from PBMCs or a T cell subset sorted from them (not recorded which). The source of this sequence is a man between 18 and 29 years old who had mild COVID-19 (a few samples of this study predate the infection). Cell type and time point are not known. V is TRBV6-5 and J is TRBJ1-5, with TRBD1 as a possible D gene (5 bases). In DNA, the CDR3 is TGTGCCAGCAGTTACAAGTCAGGGTATGGTAGCAATCAGCCCCAGCATTTT. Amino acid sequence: CASSYKSGYGSNQPQHF.